The entry below gives a single T cell receptor (beta chain) sequence along with its context. Method: immunoSEQ multiplex PCR; TCRdb's copy keeps in-frame clones and lacks some. In the table there are roughly 200,000 clones, approximately 91% of which are singletons. The record originates from a study of blood T cell repertoires in COVID-19. About the study: Acute and convalescent COVID-19 specimens originated in the United States, Italy and Spain. PBMCs, B-cell-depleted T cells, or T cells provided the cDNA or gDNA that made up the material.

Patients from Seattle were sampled longitudinally, starting during active infection. The germline V and J ends were trimmed by 4 bases and 5 bases, with 11 bases remaining between them. Per the germline V gene, CDR1 is LNHDA and CDR2 is SQIVND (reference sequence). There are 13 residues in the CDR3. V and J are TRBV19 and TRBJ2-5; the D gene is possibly TRBD1 (6 bases). Sequences were obtained from peripheral blood. The origin of this receptor is a man in his forties or fifties with COVID-19, enrolled during active disease. The CDR3 region is CASSTGQLETQYF. DNA of the CDR3: TGTGCCAGTAGTACCGGACAGTTGGAGACCCAGTACTTC.